This passage covers 19 T cell receptor beta chains from one sample sequenced in a study of T cell repertoires in cytomegalovirus infection. TCRdb fed the reads into MiXCR, producing one record per CDR3 protein. The sample holds tens of thousands of distinct CDR3 sequences; more than 25% are singletons and the top ten take just under 70%. These receptors have no identified antigens. The specimen was PBMCs, sequenced either directly or after in vitro stimulation (not recorded which). The receptors shown here come from a human donor in good health (CMV status not recorded). Some clones in this sample may be carry-over from other donors' samples.

This chain links TRBV20-1 with TRBJ1-1; perhaps TRBD1 as D (6 bases). Trimming shortened V by 3 bases and J by 1 base, and 18 bases separated the two germline ends. CDR1 is DFQATT and CDR2 is SNEGSKA in the germline V gene (reference sequence). CDR3 size: 16 residues. In DNA, the CDR3 is TGCAGTGCTAGTTGGGCGGGACGGGGGCAGAACACTGAAGCTTTCTTT. Amino acids: CSASWAGRGQNTEAFF.

This chain joins TRBV27 and TRBJ2-1, with D possibly being TRBD2 (6 bases). The ends were cut back, 3 bases at V and 9 bases at J, with 18 bases in the middle. The germline V gene has CDR1 MNHEY and CDR2 SMNVEV (reference sequence). The CDR3 has 15 residues. The chain's CDR3 is CASSFPPGGTGEQFF. The CDR3 nucleotides are TGTGCCAGCAGTTTCCCCCCAGGCGGGACGGGTGAGCAGTTCTTC.

This clonotype has ten or more counts. The chain joins TRBV11-2 to TRBJ1-3, with TRBD1 identical over 8 bases. Germline lookup yields CDR1 SGHAT and CDR2 FQNNGV. With 5 bases clipped from V and 4 bases from J, the junction kept 1 base outside the gene matches. CDR3 length equals 13 residues. The CDR3 DNA is TGTGCCAGCAGCCGGACAGGGGGAAACACCATATATTTT. It encodes CASSRTGGNTIYF. The complete variable domain, with remaining parts taken from reference TRBV11-2 and TRBJ1-3, reads EAGVAQSPRYKIIEKRQSVAFWCNPISGHATLYWYQQILGQGPKLLIQFQNNGVVDDSQLPKDRFSAERLKGVDSTLKIQPAKLEDSAVYLCASSRTGGNTIYFGEGSWLTVV.

This chain joins TRBV28 and TRBJ1-2, with 7 nucleotides matching TRBD1. V lost 4 bases and J lost 4; bases outside the gene matches: 9. Germline-derived CDR1 and CDR2 are MDHEN and SYDVKM. This CDR3 is built from 15 residues. The DNA of the CDR3 is TGTGCCAGCAGTTCCTCCGGGACAGCACCCTATGGCTACACCTTC. As protein: CASSSSGTAPYGYTF.

The chain recombines TRBV2 with TRBJ2-6, with D possibly TRBD1 on 6 matching bases. V was shortened by 7 bases and J by 0 bases, with 10 bases between the two germline ends. Germline CDR1 SNHLY, CDR2 FYNNEI. CDR3 length: 15 residues. The CDR3, as DNA: TGTGCCAGCAACAGGGAAAACTCTGGGGCCAACGTCCTGACTTTC. It specifies CASNRENSGANVLTF. Looking up the rest from reference TRBV2 and TRBJ2-6 gives the full variable domain: EPEVTQTPSHQVTQMGQEVILRCVPISNHLYFYWYRQILGQKVEFLVSFYNNEISEKSEIFDDQFSVERPDGSNFTLKIRSTKLEDSAMYFCASNRENSGANVLTFGAGSRLTVL.

In this sample, this clonotype turned up a few times. The chain joins TRBV19 to TRBJ2-5; D is ambiguous. The germline CDR1 and CDR2 sequences are LNHDA and SQIVND (reference sequence). The V gene lost 8 bases and the J gene lost 5 bases, with 18 bases spanning the gap. The CDR3 covers 14 residues. CDR3 sequence reads: CASGRTGSSETQYF. CDR3 nucleotides: TGTGCCAGTGGTCGAACCGGGTCCTCGGAGACCCAGTACTTC.

DNA of the CDR3: TGCGCCAGCAGCCTCCGGCGGGCCACAGATACGCAGTATTTT. It yields the protein CASSLRRATDTQYF. The chain combines TRBV4-3 with TRBJ2-3; D possibly corresponds to TRBD2 (5 bases). The V gene's germline CDR1 is LGHNA and CDR2 YSLEER. V was trimmed by 4 bases and J by 2 bases, leaving 10 bases between them. CDR3 size: 14 residues.

This clonotype was seen a few times. The V gene is TRBV12-3 or TRBV12-4, the J gene TRBJ2-3; 9 bases match TRBD2. Unmatched junction bases numbered 4, after V lost 7 bases and J lost 5 bases. This CDR3 spans 13 amino acids. CDR3 sequence: CASNRAGGDTQYF. DNA of the CDR3: TGTGCCAGCAATCGAGCGGGGGGAGATACGCAGTATTTT.

J is TRBJ1-2 and V is TRBV30; maybe TRBD1 (5 bases). V lost 0 bases and J lost 3, with 14 bases in between. This CDR3 region has 15 residues. Germline-derived CDR1 and CDR2 are GTSNPN and SVGIG (reference sequence). The CDR3 here is CAWSVPGGKDYGYTF. CDR3 DNA sequence: TGTGCCTGGAGTGTACCTGGGGGGAAAGACTATGGCTACACCTTC.

This clonotype was recorded a few times. The J gene is TRBJ2-2, the V gene TRBV7-2, with D unclear. CDR1 is SGHTA, CDR2 FQGNSA, per germline. There are 12 residues in the CDR3. The V gene lost 5 bases and the J gene lost 6 bases, with 7 bases spanning the gap. In DNA form, the CDR3 reads TGTGCCAGCAGCCCATCGGCCGGGGAGCTGTTTTTT. This gives the protein CASSPSAGELFF.

The chain uses TRBV6-8 and TRBJ1-2; D gene uncertain. The CDR3 is 13 residues long. Germline CDR1 is MNHGY and CDR2 is SAAAGT. Trimming took 2 bases from V and 8 from J, leaving 12 bases between them. The CDR3 coding sequence is TGTGCCAGCAGTTACGAGGATCAGGACGGCTACACCTTC. Its protein product is CASSYEDQDGYTF.

On this clonotype itself: Given a much more abundant clone one base away, this may be a read error. CDR3 sequence reads: CASSLGARANEQFF. CDR3 sequence (DNA): TGTGCCAGCAGCTTAGGGGCGAGAGCCAATGAGCAGTTCTTC. V and J are TRBV7-2 and TRBJ2-1, with no clear D. The CDR3 has 14 amino acids. Germline lookup yields CDR1 SGHTA and CDR2 FQGNSA. V shed 1 base and J shed 6 bases, with 10 bases lying between them.

The chain employs TRBV7-2 and TRBJ1-3, with a weak D call TRBD1 (6 bases). V was cut by 5 bases and J by 0 bases, with 11 bases left in between. CDR1 SGHTA and CDR2 FQGNSA come from the germline V gene. This CDR3 region has 15 residues. CDR3 coding DNA: TGTGCCAGCAGCCGGGACACCTACTCTGGAAACACCATATATTTT. Translation: CASSRDTYSGNTIYF.

This chain connects TRBV7-9 to TRBJ1-2, with D possibly being TRBD1 (5 bases). V shed 4 bases and J shed 1 base, with 16 bases lying between them. The CDR3 runs 16 residues. Germline CDR1 reads SEHNR; CDR2 reads FQNEAQ (reference sequence). This chain's CDR3 is CASSSPAVGVNYGYTF. The CDR3 coding sequence is TGTGCCAGCAGCTCCCCAGCGGTAGGGGTTAACTATGGCTACACCTTC.

The J gene is TRBJ2-1, the V gene TRBV20-1; D is undetermined. Germline CDR1 is DFQATT and CDR2 is SNEGSKA (reference sequence). The CDR3 is 11 residues long. The ends were cut back, 1 base at V and 9 bases at J, with 7 bases in the middle. The CDR3, as DNA: TGCAGTGCTAGAGGCGCTGTTGAGCAGTTCTTC. Amino acids: CSARGAVEQFF.

The V gene is TRBV6-1, the J gene TRBJ2-7; the D is unclear. Germline CDR1 reads MNHNS; CDR2 reads SASEGT. The CDR3 runs to 14 residues. The V gene lost 10 bases and the J gene lost 4 bases, with 20 bases spanning the gap. The CDR3 reads CATNRYSWLYEQYF. CDR3 sequence (DNA): TGTGCCACCAATCGCTACAGCTGGCTATACGAGCAGTACTTC.

The chain uses TRBV18 and TRBJ2-3; the D gene is possibly TRBD2 (6 bases). Between the trimmed V and J ends, which lost 6 bases and 1 base, there was a span of 20 bases. CDR3 length: 17 amino acids. Germline V CDR1 and CDR2: KGHSH, LQKENI. In nucleotides, the CDR3 is TGTGCCAGCTCCCCCTTTAGGGCCGGGGGTGGCACAGATACGCAGTATTTT. Amino acids: CASSPFRAGGGTDTQYF.

The J gene is TRBJ2-1, the V gene TRBV7-2; 12 positions match TRBD2. The J segment lost 10 bases and the V segment lost 5 bases, leaving 9 bases of the junction unmatched. CDR1 and CDR2 (germline): SGHTA, FQGNSA. The CDR3 length is 15 residues. The CDR3 region is CASSPRLAGEWEQFF. The CDR3 nucleotides are TGTGCCAGCAGCCCTAGACTAGCGGGAGAGTGGGAGCAGTTCTTC.

The V gene is TRBV10-3, the J gene TRBJ1-5; D is unclear. The ends were cut back, 4 bases at V and 0 bases at J, with 10 bases in the middle. Germline lookup yields CDR1 ENHRY and CDR2 SYGVKD. This CDR3 is built from 15 residues. CDR3 amino acids: CAISGGTASNQPQHF. The CDR3 bases are TGTGCCATCAGTGGAGGCACCGCTAGCAATCAGCCCCAGCATTTT.